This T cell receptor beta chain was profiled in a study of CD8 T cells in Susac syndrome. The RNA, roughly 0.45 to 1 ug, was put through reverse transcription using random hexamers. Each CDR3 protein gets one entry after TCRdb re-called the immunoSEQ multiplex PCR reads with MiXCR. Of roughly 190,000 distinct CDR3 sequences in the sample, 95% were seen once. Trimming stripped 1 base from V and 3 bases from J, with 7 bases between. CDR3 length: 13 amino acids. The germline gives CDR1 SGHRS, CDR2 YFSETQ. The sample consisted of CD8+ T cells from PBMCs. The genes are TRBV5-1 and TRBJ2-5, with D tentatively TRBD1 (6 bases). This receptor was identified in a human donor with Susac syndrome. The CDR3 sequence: CASSLWTEETQYF. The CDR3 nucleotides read TGCGCCAGCAGCTTGTGGACAGAAGAGACCCAGTACTTC. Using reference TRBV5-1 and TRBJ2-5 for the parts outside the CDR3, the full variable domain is KAGVTQTPRYLIKTRGQQVTLSCSPISGHRSVSWYQQTPGQGLQFLFEYFSETQRNKGNFPGRFSGRQFSNSRSEMNVSTLELGDSALYLCASSLWTEETQYFGPGTRLLVL.